The clone carrying this TCR beta chain was picked up a small number of times. TCRdb's table, derived via immunoSEQ multiplex PCR, lists solely in-frame clones and lacks some. Here the sample spans approximately 50,000 clones, roughly 78% being singletons. Single viable CD3+CD4+CD8-CD45RO+ cells were sorted as the memory CD4+ T cells. This entry comes from a study of memory CD4+ T cells and cytomegalovirus serostatus. This CDR3 comprises 12 residues. V shed 4 bases and J shed 7 bases, with 10 bases lying between them. Germline V gives CDR1 GTSNPN, CDR2 SVGIG (reference sequence). The source material was memory CD4+ T cells from blood. This sequence joins TRBV30 and TRBJ2-2; D remains ambiguous. This TCR derives from an adult in good health and CMV-seronegative. CDR3 residues: CAWNVAGGELFF. The DNA of the CDR3 is TGTGCCTGGAATGTTGCCGGCGGGGAGCTGTTTTTT. Drawing the rest from reference TRBV30 and TRBJ2-2, the complete variable domain is SQTIHQWPATLVQPVGSPLSLECTVEGTSNPNLYWYRQAAGRGLQLLFYSVGIGQISSEVPQNLSASRPQDRQFILSSKKLLLSDSGFYLCAWNVAGGELFFGEGSRLTVL.